This entry lists 7 T cell receptor beta chains sequenced from one sample in a study of molecular identifiers for immune sequencing clone quantification. TCRdb called the PCR reads again in MiXCR, with one record for every CDR3 protein. The sample has approximately 550,000 distinct CDR3 sequences, around 23% seen once; the top ten hold around 0.76%. The sequenced material came from naive CD8+ T cells from blood, with Jurkat cell RNA spiked in. The subset was: FACS-sorted CD8+CD4-CCR7+CD45RA+ naive T cells. Receptors were obtained from a human donor in good health. Some libraries in this study had Jurkat cell RNA spiked in.

This rearrangement joins TRBV24-1 to TRBJ2-1; D is uncertain. V gave up 7 bases and J gave up 0 bases, with 21 bases separating them. The germline CDR1 and CDR2 sequences are KGHDR and SFDVKD. CDR3 length equals 18 residues. In DNA, the CDR3 is TGTGCCACCAGCAATACCCGGACGGAAGAGAGCTCCTACAATGAGCAGTTCTTC. This translates into CATSNTRTEESSYNEQFF.

This clonotype was counted ten times or more. The chain is built from TRBV5-4 and TRBJ2-3; D is possibly TRBD1 or TRBD2 (5 bases each). The CDR3 is 14 residues long. The V gene lost 2 bases and the J gene lost 4 bases, with 11 bases spanning the gap. Germline lookup yields CDR1 SGHNT and CDR2 YYREEE (reference sequence). CDR3 DNA sequence: TGTGCCAGCAGCTTCTATAGGGGAGCAGATACGCAGTATTTT. Translated, it gives CASSFYRGADTQYF.

This clonotype was observed a few times. The chain uses TRBV3-1 and TRBJ1-2; 7 bases are a match to TRBD1. This CDR3 has 16 residues. V lost 4 bases and J lost 4; bases outside the gene matches: 12. Germline V lookup: CDR1 LGHDT, CDR2 YNNKEL (reference sequence). The CDR3 here is CASSPLVTGAVYGYTF. For the CDR3, the DNA is TGTGCCAGCAGCCCCCTCGTCACAGGGGCAGTCTATGGCTACACCTTC.

The chain employs TRBV28 and TRBJ1-3; a possible D gene is TRBD1 (6 bases). Trimming shortened V by 3 bases and J by 7 bases, and 13 bases separated the two germline ends. CDR3 length equals 14 residues. CDR1 is MDHEN and CDR2 is SYDVKM in the germline V gene. The CDR3 DNA is TGTGCCAGCAGTTTGAGGGACACAGGGAACACCATATATTTT. Residues: CASSLRDTGNTIYF.

This chain uses TRBV6-5 with TRBJ2-7; D possibly uses TRBD1 or TRBD2 (5 bases each). V was trimmed by 2 bases and J by 3 bases, leaving 8 bases between them. CDR3 length equals 13 residues. From germline, CDR1 is MNHEY and CDR2 SVGAGI. The CDR3 loop is CASSYRGRYEQYF. CDR3 sequence (DNA): TGTGCCAGCAGTTACCGGGGCCGCTACGAGCAGTACTTC.

The chain employs TRBV7-6 and TRBJ2-1; D gene uncertain. Between the trimmed V and J ends, which lost 5 bases and 7 bases, there was a span of 18 bases. The CDR3 sequence is 15 residues long. CDR1 and CDR2 (germline): SGHVS, FNYEAQ. CDR3 sequence reads: CASSEDPQDPNEQFF. CDR3 sequence (DNA): TGTGCCAGCAGCGAGGACCCCCAGGATCCAAATGAGCAGTTCTTC. Supplemented by reference TRBV7-6 and TRBJ2-1, the full variable domain reads GAGVSQSPRYKVTKRGQDVALRCDPISGHVSLYWYRQALGQGPEFLTYFNYEAQQDKSGLPNDRFSAERPEGSISTLTIQRTEQRDSAMYRCASSEDPQDPNEQFFGPGTRLTVL.

This rearrangement joins TRBV27 to TRBJ1-6; D may be TRBD1 (6 bases). Looked up from germline, CDR1 is MNHEY and CDR2 is SMNVEV (reference sequence). There are 18 residues in the CDR3. V was pared by 0 bases and J by 13 bases, with 25 bases between. Here the CDR3 reads CASSLSGWGPVMEFPLHF. The CDR3 bases are TGTGCCAGCAGTTTATCAGGTTGGGGGCCCGTGATGGAATTCCCCCTCCACTTT.